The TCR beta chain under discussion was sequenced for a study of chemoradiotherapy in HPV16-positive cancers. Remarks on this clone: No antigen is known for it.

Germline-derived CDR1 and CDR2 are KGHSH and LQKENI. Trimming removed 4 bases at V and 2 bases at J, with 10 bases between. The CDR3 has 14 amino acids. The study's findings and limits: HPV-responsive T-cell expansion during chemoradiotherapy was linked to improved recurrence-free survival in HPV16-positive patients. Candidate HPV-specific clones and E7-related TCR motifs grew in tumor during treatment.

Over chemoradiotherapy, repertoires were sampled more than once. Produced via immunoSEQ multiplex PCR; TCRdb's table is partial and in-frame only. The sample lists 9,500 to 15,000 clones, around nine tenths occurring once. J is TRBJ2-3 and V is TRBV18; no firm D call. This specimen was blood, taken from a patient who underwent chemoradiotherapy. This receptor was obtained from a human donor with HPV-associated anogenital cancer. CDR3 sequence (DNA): TGTGCCAGCTCACTAAACCCCGACACAGATACGCAGTATTTT. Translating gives CASSLNPDTDTQYF.